Below, 2 T cell receptor beta chains from the same sample are listed, as sequenced in a study of cytomegalovirus exposure and HLA in healthy donors. The PCR was carried out with 60 Vbeta primers and 13 Jbeta primers. Repertoires were generated with immunoSEQ multiplex PCR, while TCRdb's copy carries only in-frame clones and drops some. In the table there are about 130,000 clones, 73% of which are singletons. The sequenced sample was PBMCs. These receptors were collected from a man aged 60 to 75 in good health and CMV-seropositive.

This clone was picked up a small number of times. CDR3 protein: CASRLDRNYGYTF. The CDR3 region has the DNA TGTGCCAGCAGATTGGACAGGAATTATGGCTACACCTTC. The chain couples TRBV6-1 to TRBJ1-2; 7 positions match TRBD1. The CDR3 runs 13 residues. The V gene's germline CDR1 is MNHNS and CDR2 SASEGT. Trimming at V came to 6 bases and at J to 5 bases, leaving 6 bases not matched to a gene.

V gene TRBV30 combines with J gene TRBJ1-1, with 7 positions matching TRBD1. Germline trimming cut 2 bases from V and 4 bases from J; bases unmatched to any gene: 7. This CDR3 region has 14 residues. Germline V gene lookup returns CDR1 GTSNPN and CDR2 SVGIG (reference sequence). The CDR3, as DNA: TGTGCCTGGAGTTCCCTCCCAGGGGGCACTGAAGCTTTCTTT. It encodes CAWSSLPGGTEAFF.